Presented here are 26 T cell receptor beta chains from one specimen sequenced in a study of T cell changes during pregnancy in multiple sclerosis. Measured with immunoSEQ multiplex PCR; TCRdb has only the in-frame clones, and not every one. The sample records around 61,000 clones, just under 90% being singletons. This sample comprised peripheral blood, obtained in the first trimester of pregnancy. The receptors originated from a female donor in good health, enrolled as a control in a pregnancy study.

The chain links TRBV5-1 to TRBJ1-2, with a tentative D call TRBD1 (6 bases). The CDR3 length is 15 residues. The germline CDR1 and CDR2 sequences are SGHRS and YFSETQ. V lost 5 bases and J 0 bases, leaving 14 bases between the germline ends. CDR3 residues: CASRRQETTNYGYTF. The CDR3 nucleotides are TGCGCCAGCAGGAGACAGGAAACTACTAACTATGGCTACACCTTC.

The CDR3 spells CATSRDQAKSTDTQYF. The CDR3 bases are TGTGCCACCAGCAGAGATCAGGCCAAGAGCACAGATACGCAGTATTTT. The V and J genes are TRBV15 and TRBJ2-3, with no clear D. The CDR3 runs to 16 residues. Germline V gene lookup returns CDR1 LNHNV and CDR2 YYDKDF (reference sequence). Deletions cut 0 bases from V and 0 bases from J, with 10 bases between.

The chain combines TRBV27 with TRBJ1-1; 9 bases agree with TRBD1. Unmatched junction bases numbered 14, after V lost 7 bases and J lost 11 bases. This CDR3 spans 14 amino acids. Per germline, CDR1 MNHEY and CDR2 SMNVEV (reference sequence). CDR3 nucleotides: TGTGCCAGCATGGGGACAGGGAGTGGTAAGTTGGCTTTCTTT. Its protein is CASMGTGSGKLAFF.

The J gene is TRBJ1-5, the V gene TRBV27; no clear D. Deletions cut 6 bases from V and 3 bases from J, with 9 bases between. Germline lookup yields CDR1 MNHEY and CDR2 SMNVEV (reference sequence). The CDR3 is 13 amino acids. CDR3: CASRRANNQPQHF. CDR3 DNA sequence: TGTGCCAGCAGGAGGGCCAACAATCAGCCCCAGCATTTT.

The chain is built from TRBV2 and TRBJ2-2; a possible D gene is TRBD1 (6 bases). Germline CDR1 SNHLY, CDR2 FYNNEI. V gave up 4 bases and J gave up 1 base, with 16 bases separating them. The length of the CDR3 is 17 residues. CDR3 protein: CASSARGGSLNTGELFF. For the CDR3, the DNA is TGTGCCAGCAGTGCGAGAGGGGGTTCCCTGAACACCGGGGAGCTGTTTTTT.

The V gene is TRBV7-2, the J gene TRBJ1-5, with a possible D match to TRBD1 (5 bases). The length of the CDR3 is 15 residues. Between the trimmed V and J ends, which lost 5 bases and 2 bases, there was a span of 13 bases. Germline CDR1 is SGHTA and CDR2 is FQGNSA. In nucleotides, the CDR3 is TGTGCCAGCAGCCCAGACACGGGGGGCAATCAGCCCCAGCATTTT. Translated, it gives CASSPDTGGNQPQHF.

V gene TRBV4-1 combines with J gene TRBJ2-5; maybe TRBD2 (7 bases). Germline V CDR1 and CDR2: MGHRA, YSYEKL. CDR3 length: 14 residues. The V and J ends lost 2 bases and 4 bases respectively, with 11 bases between them. The CDR3 DNA sequence: TGCGCCAGCAGCCAAATGAGGGGGGGAGAGACCCAGTACTTC. Protein product: CASSQMRGGETQYF.

Here the CDR3 reads CASSIKTGGTEAFF. In DNA form, the CDR3 reads TGTGCCAGTAGTATAAAGACAGGGGGCACTGAAGCTTTCTTT. The V call is TRBV19, the J call TRBJ1-1; 9 bases line up with TRBD1. V gave up 2 bases and J gave up 4 bases; unmatched junction bases: 2. Germline loops: CDR1 LNHDA, CDR2 SQIVND (reference sequence). This CDR3 contains 14 residues.

The chain couples TRBV4-2 to TRBJ2-7, with a tentative D call TRBD2 (6 bases). The length of the CDR3 is 15 residues. Trimming took 5 bases from V and 4 from J, leaving 18 bases between them. Germline CDR1 and CDR2: LGHNA and YNFKEQ. CDR3: CASSFTSRGSYEQYF. The CDR3 DNA reads as TGTGCCAGCAGCTTTACTAGCCGGGGTAGTTACGAGCAGTACTTC.

The genes are TRBV7-2 and TRBJ2-7; 14 bases line up with TRBD2. Germline V gene data show CDR1 as SGHTA and CDR2 as FQGNSA. This CDR3 has 15 amino acids. The V and J ends lost 5 bases and 4 bases, in that order; junction bases with no gene match: 4. The CDR3 coding sequence is TGTGCCAGCAGCACTCGGACTAGCGGGGGGTACGAGCAGTACTTC. Amino acid sequence: CASSTRTSGGYEQYF.

CDR3 in DNA: TGTGCCAGCAGTTCTCGGACAGATAGGGGTCAAGAGACCCAGTACTTC. This gives the protein CASSSRTDRGQETQYF. The rearrangement joins TRBV6-5 to TRBJ2-5; D may be TRBD1 (6 bases). This CDR3 is 16 amino acids long. The V end lost 4 bases, the J end lost 2 bases, and 17 bases lay between the germline ends. Germline assignment: CDR1 MNHEY and CDR2 SVGAGI.

This clone was counted a single time. The chain uses TRBV19 and TRBJ1-1; 7 nucleotides agree with TRBD1. The CDR3 extends over 14 amino acids. CDR1 is LNHDA, CDR2 SQIVND, per germline (reference sequence). The J segment lost 4 bases and the V segment lost 7 bases, leaving 9 bases of the junction unmatched. CDR3 in amino acids: CASTPQGSGTEAFF. As DNA, the CDR3 is TGTGCCAGTACCCCACAGGGGAGCGGCACTGAAGCTTTCTTT.

J is TRBJ2-7 and V is TRBV2, with 13 nucleotides matching TRBD2. This CDR3 spans 17 amino acids. Germline lookup yields CDR1 SNHLY and CDR2 FYNNEI. V gave up 5 bases and J gave up 2 bases; unmatched junction bases: 9. The CDR3 coding sequence is TGTGCCAGCAGTCCAAGGACTAGCGGGGGCCCACCCTACGAGCAGTACTTC. Protein product: CASSPRTSGGPPYEQYF. The complete variable domain, with remaining parts taken from reference TRBV2 and TRBJ2-7, reads EPEVTQTPSHQVTQMGQEVILRCVPISNHLYFYWYRQILGQKVEFLVSFYNNEISEKSEIFDDQFSVERPDGSNFTLKIRSTKLEDSAMYFCASSPRTSGGPPYEQYFGPGTRLTVT.

This clone appeared a single time. The chain uses TRBV18 and TRBJ2-1, with D perhaps matching TRBD1 (7 bases). The CDR3 loop spans 15 amino acids. V was trimmed by 3 bases and J by 7 bases, leaving 16 bases between them. Germline CDR1 KGHSH, CDR2 LQKENI. The CDR3 DNA reads as TGTGCCAGCTCACCGAAGGCGGGACAGAGGAATGAGCAGTTCTTC. This gives the protein CASSPKAGQRNEQFF.

This sequence joins TRBV6-6 and TRBJ2-7; 12 positions match TRBD1. V shed 0 bases and J 6 bases; nucleotides not matched to a gene: 6. This CDR3 is 16 amino acids long. Germline loops: CDR1 MNHNY, CDR2 SVGAGI (reference sequence). CDR3: CASSYSMGQGASEQYF. DNA for the CDR3: TGTGCCAGCAGTTACTCGATGGGACAGGGGGCATCCGAGCAGTACTTC.

This clone came up a few times. This chain links TRBV28 with TRBJ1-6; 7 nucleotides match TRBD1. The ends lost 7 bases at V and 9 bases at J; junction bases unmatched: 6. The CDR3 is 13 residues long. The germline V gene encodes CDR1 MDHEN and CDR2 SYDVKM. CDR3 sequence reads: CASIPRGSSPLHF. Here the CDR3 DNA reads TGTGCCAGCATCCCCAGGGGGAGTTCACCCCTCCACTTT.

The V gene is TRBV2, the J gene TRBJ2-1; no clear D gene. V was shortened by 8 bases and J by 5 bases, with 4 bases between the two germline ends. Germline V gene lookup returns CDR1 SNHLY and CDR2 FYNNEI. This CDR3 is 10 amino acids long. The CDR3, as DNA: TGTGCCAGCGACAACAATGAGCAGTTCTTC. Translation gives CASDNNEQFF.

The rearrangement links TRBV9 to TRBJ2-3; 11 nucleotides agree with TRBD2. The ends lost 1 base at V and 4 bases at J; junction bases unmatched: 8. The CDR3 spans 17 residues. Per germline, CDR1 SGDLS and CDR2 YYNGEE. Here the CDR3 DNA reads TGTGCCAGCAGCGTACCCCCTGGTAGCGGGGGGGCAGATACGCAGTATTTT. This gives the protein CASSVPPGSGGADTQYF. The whole variable domain, filled in from reference TRBV9 and TRBJ2-3, reads DSGVTQTPKHLITATGQRVTLRCSPRSGDLSVYWYQQSLDQGLQFLIQYYNGEERAKGNILERFSAQQFPDLHSELNLSSLELGDSALYFCASSVPPGSGGADTQYFGPGTRLTVL.

The rearrangement uses TRBV19 and TRBJ1-6; 12 nucleotides line up with TRBD1. The J segment lost 4 bases and the V segment lost 2 bases, leaving 3 bases of the junction unmatched. Germline CDR1 reads LNHDA; CDR2 reads SQIVND (reference sequence). The CDR3 is 17 residues long. CDR3 bases: TGTGCCAGTAGTATAACGGGACAGGGGGCTTATAATTCACCCCTCCACTTT. It is translated as CASSITGQGAYNSPLHF.

The rearrangement uses TRBV5-6 and TRBJ2-7; tentative D call: TRBD1 (5 bases). Germline CDR1 reads SGHDT; CDR2 reads YYEEEE. This CDR3 spans 12 amino acids. Trimming removed 1 base at V and 3 bases at J, with 5 bases between. The CDR3 bases are TGTGCCAGCAGCTTGCAGGGCTACGAGCAGTACTTC. Translating gives CASSLQGYEQYF.

The gene calls are TRBV29-1 and TRBJ1-2, with D possibly being TRBD1 (6 bases). The CDR3 is made up of 15 amino acids. Deletions cut 0 bases from V and 4 bases from J, with 15 bases between. Per the germline V gene, CDR1 is SQVTM and CDR2 is ANQGSEA. This CDR3 reads CSVEEGGGAGYGYTF. Written as DNA, the CDR3 is TGCAGCGTTGAAGAGGGCGGGGGCGCCGGCTATGGCTACACCTTC. The whole variable domain, filled in from reference TRBV29-1 and TRBJ1-2, reads SAVISQKPSRDICQRGTSLTIQCQVDSQVTMMFWYRQQPGQSLTLIATANQGSEATYESGFVIDKFPISRPNLTFSTLTVSNMSPEDSSIYLCSVEEGGGAGYGYTFGSGTRLTVV.

V usage is TRBV4-1 and J usage is TRBJ2-7; weak D call: TRBD2 (6 bases). CDR3 size: 15 residues. Germline CDR1 and CDR2: MGHRA and YSYEKL. Trimming cost V 1 base and J 3 bases, with 13 bases left between them. CDR3 protein: CASSQVGGRVYEQYF. CDR3 nucleotides: TGCGCCAGCAGCCAAGTGGGGGGAAGGGTCTACGAGCAGTACTTC.

The V call is TRBV2, the J call TRBJ2-5, with 10 bases lining up with TRBD1. The CDR3 extends over 15 amino acids. Looked up from germline, CDR1 is SNHLY and CDR2 is FYNNEI. Trimming removed 5 bases from V and 5 bases from J; junction bases left unmatched: 8. The CDR3 DNA follows: TGTGCCAGCAGTTTATGGACAGGGGGGCGGGAGACCCAGTACTTC. Protein product: CASSLWTGGRETQYF.

This clone was seen only once. V and J are TRBV7-2 and TRBJ2-7; D gene uncertain. The CDR3 has 13 amino acids. The V end lost 0 bases, the J end lost 6 bases, and 9 bases lay between the germline ends. The germline gives CDR1 SGHTA, CDR2 FQGNSA. Here the CDR3 DNA reads TGTGCCAGCAGCTTAGCCTGGGCAGGCGAGCAGTACTTC. Residues: CASSLAWAGEQYF.

The genes are TRBV30 and TRBJ1-4, with D possibly being TRBD1 (6 bases). V gave up 3 bases and J gave up 1 base, with 15 bases separating them. CDR1 and CDR2 (germline): GTSNPN, SVGIG (reference sequence). CDR3 length equals 16 residues. The CDR3 DNA is TGTGCCTGGAGCAGGGGTTCGGTAGGAACTAATGAAAAACTGTTTTTT. Translation gives CAWSRGSVGTNEKLFF.

The rearrangement links TRBV19 to TRBJ2-1, with 11 positions matching TRBD2. The CDR3 contains 17 residues. Per germline, CDR1 LNHDA and CDR2 SQIVND (reference sequence). Trimming removed 5 bases from V and 5 bases from J; junction bases left unmatched: 11. This CDR3 reads CASSHQPGLAVNNEQFF. In nucleotides, the CDR3 is TGTGCCAGTAGTCATCAACCGGGACTAGCGGTTAACAATGAGCAGTTCTTC.